Presented here are 23 T cell receptor beta chains from one specimen sequenced in a study of blood T cell repertoires in COVID-19. The table came from immunoSEQ multiplex PCR; TCRdb's copy has only in-frame clones and leaves some out. The table has some 200,000 clones, around 90% seen once; the top ten hold about 1.7%. Input material: peripheral blood. The receptors come from a man aged 65-85 years with acute or convalescent COVID-19.

The rearrangement links TRBV15 to TRBJ2-7; TRBD1 agrees at 9 bases. Trimming removed 1 base from V and 4 bases from J; junction bases left unmatched: 8. There are 16 residues in the CDR3. Germline V lookup: CDR1 LNHNV, CDR2 YYDKDF (reference sequence). CDR3 sequence reads: CATSRASTGGGYEQYF. The CDR3 DNA sequence: TGTGCCACCAGCAGAGCCTCGACAGGGGGTGGATACGAGCAGTACTTC.

The chain joins TRBV30 to TRBJ2-7; a weak D match, TRBD1 (5 bases). The V and J ends lost 1 base and 1 base respectively, with 14 bases between them. Germline loops: CDR1 GTSNPN, CDR2 SVGIG (reference sequence). The CDR3 runs to 15 residues. The CDR3 DNA reads TGTGCCTGGAGTGGGCCAGGAGACAGTTCCTACGAGCAGTACTTC. It codes for CAWSGPGDSSYEQYF.

The rearrangement joins TRBV6-1 to TRBJ1-5; TRBD1 matches 11 bases. The CDR3 extends over 17 amino acids. The germline gives CDR1 MNHNS, CDR2 SASEGT. Trimming removed 3 bases from V and 7 bases from J; junction bases left unmatched: 11. For the CDR3, the DNA is TGTGCCAGCAGTGAGCGGACAGGGGGCGCGACTTGGCAGCCCCAGCATTTT. Translated: CASSERTGGATWQPQHF.

This clone was seen a few times. This chain joins TRBV2 and TRBJ1-5; 10 positions match TRBD1. In germline, CDR1 is SNHLY, CDR2 FYNNEI. The CDR3 runs 15 residues. Trimming at V came to 7 bases and at J to 6 bases, leaving 9 bases not matched to a gene. The CDR3 protein is CASTPDRGVGQPQHF. CDR3 DNA: TGTGCCAGCACCCCGGACAGGGGGGTGGGTCAGCCCCAGCATTTT.

The chain uses TRBV11-2 and TRBJ2-1; tentatively, D is TRBD2 (5 bases). In germline, CDR1 is SGHAT, CDR2 FQNNGV. Deletions cut 0 bases from V and 7 bases from J, with 19 bases between. The CDR3 is made up of 17 amino acids. The chain's CDR3 is CASSLDRGQLNLNEQFF. Written as DNA, the CDR3 is TGTGCCAGCAGCTTAGATCGGGGTCAGTTGAATTTAAATGAGCAGTTCTTC.

The J gene is TRBJ1-1, the V gene TRBV29-1; unclear D gene. The CDR3 extends over 12 amino acids. Trimming pared 5 bases from V and 2 bases from J, leaving 9 bases between. Germline CDR1 SQVTM, CDR2 ANQGSEA. The CDR3: CSVLVVNTEAFF. CDR3 DNA: TGCAGCGTTCTGGTAGTTAACACTGAAGCTTTCTTT.

The rearrangement links TRBV6-2 or TRBV6-3 to TRBJ2-1, with D tentatively TRBD2 (5 bases). The length of the CDR3 is 16 residues. Trimming pared 5 bases from V and 7 bases from J, leaving 21 bases between. Germline V gene sequence: CDR1 MNHEY, CDR2 SVGEGT. The CDR3 sequence is CASSPAGLASGNEQFF. DNA of the CDR3: TGTGCCAGCAGTCCCGCGGGCCTGGCGTCGGGTAATGAGCAGTTCTTC.

The DNA of the CDR3 is TGTGCCATCAGTCCTGGACAGGGCGGTTACAATGAGCAGTTCTTC. This codes for CAISPGQGGYNEQFF. The chain employs TRBV10-3 and TRBJ2-1, with 8 positions matching TRBD1. The CDR3 extends over 15 amino acids. Germline CDR1 ENHRY, CDR2 SYGVKD. V trimming: 5 bases; J trimming: 4 bases; junction bases outside the gene matches: 7.

CDR3 loop: CASSSTGTASFGYTF. DNA of the CDR3: TGTGCCAGTAGTTCAACCGGGACAGCCTCTTTTGGCTACACCTTC. This chain uses TRBV19 with TRBJ1-2; 7 bases are shared with TRBD1. The CDR3 totals 15 residues. Germline V lookup: CDR1 LNHDA, CDR2 SQIVND (reference sequence). V dropped 5 bases and J dropped 7; count of bases not matched to a gene: 13.

The J gene is TRBJ2-5, the V gene TRBV5-1; 13 bases are shared with TRBD2. The CDR3 is made up of 16 amino acids. V lost 4 bases, J lost 1 base, and 4 bases stayed unmatched. Germline V lookup: CDR1 SGHRS, CDR2 YFSETQ. The CDR3 DNA follows: TGCGCCAGCAGCGGGACTAGCGGGAACCTCCAAGAGACCCAGTACTTC. It specifies CASSGTSGNLQETQYF.

V gene TRBV10-3 combines with J gene TRBJ2-1, with TRBD2 identical over 10 bases. Trimming removed 0 bases from V and 6 bases from J; junction bases left unmatched: 2. CDR1 is ENHRY and CDR2 is SYGVKD in the germline V gene. The CDR3 contains 15 residues. CDR3 in amino acids: CAISESASGSNEQFF. The DNA for the CDR3 is TGTGCCATCAGTGAGTCGGCTAGCGGGAGCAATGAGCAGTTCTTC.

This rearrangement joins TRBV18 to TRBJ1-1, with D perhaps matching TRBD1 (5 bases). Germline V gene sequence: CDR1 KGHSH, CDR2 LQKENI. Trimming left V 4 bases short and J 0 bases short, with 12 bases between. The CDR3 extends over 15 amino acids. CDR3 in amino acids: CASSLGLLMNTEAFF. CDR3 nucleotides: TGTGCCAGCTCACTGGGACTCCTCATGAACACTGAAGCTTTCTTT. The variable domain in full, completed from reference TRBV18 and TRBJ1-1, reads NAGVMQNPRHLVRRRGQEARLRCSPMKGHSHVYWYRQLPEEGLKFMVYLQKENIIDESGMPKERFSAEFPKEGPSILRIQQVVRGDSAAYFCASSLGLLMNTEAFFGQGTRLTVV.

This clone was seen just once. The CDR3 region is CASRGWGVSYEQYF. The CDR3, as DNA: TGTGCCAGCCGAGGTTGGGGGGTATCCTACGAGCAGTACTTC. The chain is built from TRBV2 and TRBJ2-7, with D possibly being TRBD2 (6 bases). V was shortened by 8 bases and J by 1 base, with 15 bases between the two germline ends. Germline values: CDR1 SNHLY, CDR2 FYNNEI. The CDR3 runs 14 residues. Drawing the rest from reference TRBV2 and TRBJ2-7, the complete variable domain is EPEVTQTPSHQVTQMGQEVILRCVPISNHLYFYWYRQILGQKVEFLVSFYNNEISEKSEIFDDQFSVERPDGSNFTLKIRSTKLEDSAMYFCASRGWGVSYEQYFGPGTRLTVT.

V gene TRBV30 combines with J gene TRBJ1-2, with no clear D. Trimming pared 2 bases from V and 7 bases from J, leaving 8 bases between. The germline V gene encodes CDR1 GTSNPN and CDR2 SVGIG (reference sequence). This CDR3 is built from 11 residues. The CDR3 reads CAWSLAGGYTF. The CDR3 DNA reads TGTGCCTGGAGTCTGGCGGGTGGCTACACCTTC.

The chain couples TRBV6-5 to TRBJ2-5, with 9 bases that match TRBD2. The V segment lost 4 bases and the J segment 0 bases; nucleotides outside the gene matches: 6. The germline gives CDR1 MNHEY, CDR2 SVGAGI. The CDR3 loop spans 16 amino acids. The CDR3 here is CASSSLAGRHQETQYF. In nucleotides, the CDR3 is TGTGCCAGCAGTTCACTAGCGGGCCGCCACCAAGAGACCCAGTACTTC.

The rearrangement uses TRBV12-3 or TRBV12-4 and TRBJ1-3; D not certain. Trimming shortened V by 1 base and J by 9 bases, and 10 bases separated the two germline ends. The CDR3 length is 13 residues. CDR3 bases: TGTGCCAGCAGTTTAGAATACGAGGGCACCATATATTTT. Protein sequence: CASSLEYEGTIYF.

This chain joins TRBV7-2 and TRBJ1-3; tentative D call: TRBD1 (5 bases). V was shortened by 7 bases and J by 2 bases, with 15 bases between the two germline ends. Germline CDR1 reads SGHTA; CDR2 reads FQGNSA. This CDR3 contains 15 residues. CDR3 in amino acids: CASTSDRGAGNTIYF. The CDR3 region has the DNA TGTGCCAGCACCTCAGACCGGGGGGCTGGAAACACCATATATTTT.

The chain links TRBV5-1 to TRBJ1-1; TRBD1 matches 7 bases. This CDR3 comprises 14 residues. Losses at the gene ends were 1 base for V and 3 bases for J; bases not matched to a gene: 3. Germline CDR1 and CDR2: SGHRS and YFSETQ. CDR3 in DNA: TGCGCCAGCAGCTTGACAGGGGTTGACACTGAAGCTTTCTTT. Protein product: CASSLTGVDTEAFF.

The rearrangement links TRBV5-1 to TRBJ2-1, with a weak D call TRBD2 (5 bases). This CDR3 has 14 amino acids. Per the germline V gene, CDR1 is SGHRS and CDR2 is YFSETQ. V gave up 4 bases and J gave up 0 bases, with 8 bases separating them. The CDR3 DNA reads as TGCGCCAGCAGCGCCCGGGACTCCTACAATGAGCAGTTCTTC. Its translation: CASSARDSYNEQFF.

The V gene is TRBV9, the J gene TRBJ2-1, with TRBD2 matching over 7 bases. The trim removed 1 base at V and 4 bases at J, leaving 14 bases unmatched. Germline V CDR1 and CDR2: SGDLS, YYNGEE. The CDR3 is 18 residues long. CDR3 protein: CASSVSSYTGLLYNEQFF. CDR3 bases: TGTGCCAGCAGCGTATCGTCCTATACGGGACTACTATACAATGAGCAGTTCTTC.

The chain has TRBV5-4 and TRBJ1-1, with TRBD1 identical over 10 bases. CDR1 is SGHNT and CDR2 is YYREEE in the germline V gene (reference sequence). The CDR3 runs to 12 residues. Trimming removed 5 bases from V and 10 bases from J; junction bases left unmatched: 5. Written as DNA, the CDR3 is TGTGCCAGCAGTGGGACAGGGGTAAGAGCTTTCTTT. Amino acid sequence: CASSGTGVRAFF.

Concerning this clone: The identical CDR3 is also encoded by other nucleotide sequences in the sample. V is TRBV10-3 and J is TRBJ2-3, with D possibly being TRBD1 (6 bases). The V and J ends lost 10 bases and 4 bases respectively, with 9 bases between them. The CDR3 loop spans 11 amino acids. The germline V gene encodes CDR1 ENHRY and CDR2 SYGVKD. The CDR3 DNA reads as TGTGCCACATCAGGGGCAGATACGCAGTATTTT. It codes for CATSGADTQYF.

This chain links TRBV24-1 with TRBJ2-6; D remains unclear. Trimming stripped 2 bases from V and 4 bases from J, with 8 bases between. The CDR3 consists of 15 residues. Looked up from germline, CDR1 is KGHDR and CDR2 is SFDVKD. The CDR3 DNA reads TGTGCCACCAGTGATTCCCACGGGGGGGCCAACGTCCTGACTTTC. This translates into CATSDSHGGANVLTF.